These 5 T cell receptor beta chains share one sample of origin, sequenced in a study of identical twins. Each CDR3 protein gets one entry after TCRdb re-called the 5' RACE reads with MiXCR. The data contain around 510,000 distinct CDR3 sequences, roughly 13% of them seen just once; the ten biggest clones take up around 0.98%. These data were likewise used in another study, on yellow fever vaccine responses in identical twins.

Sequencing input: CD4+ T cells sorted from blood. These receptors were taken from a young woman in good health.

The rearrangement joins TRBV7-3 to TRBJ2-5, with a weak D call TRBD1 (7 bases). The length of the CDR3 is 15 residues. Trimming stripped 3 bases from V and 3 bases from J, with 14 bases between. Germline CDR1 and CDR2: SGHTA and FQGTGA. The CDR3 loop reads CASSLGRDRKETQYF. In nucleotides, the CDR3 is TGTGCCAGCAGCTTGGGGCGGGACAGAAAAGAGACCCAGTACTTC.

This clonotype was found a few times. CDR3 residues: CAISGRTTAMDTQYF. DNA of the CDR3: TGTGCCATCAGTGGAAGGACAACAGCCATGGATACGCAGTATTTT. This sequence joins TRBV10-3 and TRBJ2-3, with TRBD1 as a possible D gene (5 bases). The V gene lost 4 bases and the J gene lost 6 bases, with 17 bases spanning the gap. The CDR3 sequence is 15 residues long. Germline CDR1 ENHRY, CDR2 SYGVKD.

This clonotype was seen many times. The rearrangement uses TRBV7-3 and TRBJ2-7; the D is unclear. The germline V gene has CDR1 SGHTA and CDR2 FQGTGA. The ends were cut back, 6 bases at V and 0 bases at J, with 9 bases in the middle. The CDR3 consists of 13 residues. The CDR3 region has the DNA TGTGCCAGCAGGGAGAGGAGCTCCTACGAGCAGTACTTC. Protein sequence: CASRERSSYEQYF.

The V gene is TRBV11-2, the J gene TRBJ2-5; TRBD1 aligns across 10 bases. This CDR3 contains 16 residues. Germline CDR1 is SGHAT and CDR2 is FQNNGV. The ends lost 4 bases at V and 7 bases at J; junction bases unmatched: 12. In nucleotides, the CDR3 is TGTGCCAGCAGCTCAACCGGGACAGGGGTCTTAGGGACCCAGTACTTC. Translating it yields CASSSTGTGVLGTQYF.

This clonotype was seen a handful of times. The chain carries TRBV20-1 and TRBJ2-1; TRBD1 is a possible D gene (6 bases). Germline CDR1 is DFQATT and CDR2 is SNEGSKA (reference sequence). The V and J ends lost 2 bases and 7 bases respectively, with 9 bases between them. The length of the CDR3 is 12 residues. CDR3 sequence: CSARRGGNEQFF. CDR3 DNA sequence: TGCAGTGCTAGAAGAGGGGGTAATGAGCAGTTCTTC.